This T cell receptor beta chain appears in the sequencing data of a study of spatial heterogeneity in lung cancer. Time point of the sample: sample taken at primary tumor resection. Extraction of whole RNA from tumor, nontumor lung or frozen PBMC preceded unsorted sequencing. This clonotype occurred many times. One entry per CDR3 protein, called by TCRdb with MiXCR from the 5' RACE reads. The repertoire holds around 3,000 distinct CDR3 sequences, about 15% seen once, with about four fifths in the top ten. V lost 7 bases to trimming and J lost 4 bases, with 20 bases between them. Germline CDR1 and CDR2: SGHRS and YFSETQ. This CDR3 comprises 15 residues.

The sequencing used PBMCs, collected at surgery. The clonotype was recovered from a female donor with early-stage non-small cell lung cancer. V and J are TRBV5-1 and TRBJ1-2; a weak D match, TRBD1 (5 bases). As DNA, the CDR3 is TGCGCCAGCCACCCCGGACTGACGGGGCTCTATGGCTACACCTTC. Amino acids: CASHPGLTGLYGYTF. The full variable domain, completed using reference TRBV5-1 and TRBJ1-2, is KAGVTQTPRYLIKTRGQQVTLSCSPISGHRSVSWYQQTPGQGLQFLFEYFSETQRNKGNFPGRFSGRQFSNSRSEMNVSTLELGDSALYLCASHPGLTGLYGYTFGSGTRLTVV.